Below, one T cell receptor beta chain is given with its context. The sample originates from a study of blood T cell repertoires in COVID-19. As for the study in general: The study drew acute and convalescent COVID-19 samples from the United States, Italy and Spain. PBMCs, B-cell-depleted T cells, or T cells were the source of the cDNA or gDNA that made up the material.

Germline CDR1 KGHDR, CDR2 SFDVKD. Trimming pared 3 bases from V and 3 bases from J, leaving 16 bases between. This CDR3 spans 16 amino acids. In the source study's methods: Nucleated cell number was recorded as an estimate derived from reference gene primer amplification. Measured with immunoSEQ multiplex PCR; TCRdb has only the in-frame clones, and not every one. The V and J calls and clone size come from that table; D and trimming were worked out from the DNA. This table holds 97,000 or so clones, around 90% found once. This chain joins TRBV24-1 and TRBJ2-5, with D tentatively TRBD1 (5 bases). The sequenced sample consisted of peripheral blood. This TCR came from a man aged 45-65 years with active or convalescent COVID-19. The CDR3 loop is CATSDPAPGIEETQYF. The CDR3 region has the DNA TGTGCCACCAGTGATCCGGCACCAGGGATAGAAGAGACCCAGTACTTC.